What follows are 19 T cell receptor beta chains derived from one specimen sequenced in a study of CD8 T cells in ankylosing spondylitis. Overall study findings and caveats: It appeared that ankylosing spondylitis blood was characterized by a TCR beta motif of several highly homologous variants.

Antigen specificity for these receptors is unknown. TCRdb fed the 5' RACE reads into MiXCR, producing one record per CDR3 protein. This sample has 700,000 to 1,000,000 distinct CDR3 sequences; 10% to 15% occur once, and the top ten carry approximately 0.46%. Sample: blood, either unsorted or a sorted T cell fraction (not recorded which). These receptor sequences come from a male donor with ankylosing spondylitis.

This clonotype occurred a few times. The CDR3 region has the DNA TGTGCCAGCAGCTTAGGTAGCGTCTTTAGTGTCTCTGGAAACACCATATATTTT. This sequence encodes CASSLGSVFSVSGNTIYF. The chain couples TRBV7-6 to TRBJ1-3; D is unresolved. Germline CDR1 reads SGHVS; CDR2 reads FNYEAQ. CDR3 size: 18 residues. V was shortened by 1 base and J by 0 bases, with 16 bases between the two germline ends.

The chain joins TRBV29-1 to TRBJ2-1; D possibly corresponds to TRBD2 (6 bases). CDR1 SQVTM and CDR2 ANQGSEA come from the germline V gene. The CDR3 spans 14 residues. V gave up 5 bases and J gave up 7 bases, with 18 bases separating them. In DNA form, the CDR3 reads TGCAGCGTTTTGGGCGGGATCAGGTGGAATGAGCAGTTCTTC. This gives the protein CSVLGGIRWNEQFF.

The rearrangement joins TRBV20-1 to TRBJ2-1; D is possibly TRBD2 (5 bases). Germline loops: CDR1 DFQATT, CDR2 SNEGSKA (reference sequence). The CDR3 is 15 residues long. Deletions cut 3 bases from V and 7 bases from J, with 19 bases between. CDR3 residues: CSARGAGGASNEQFF. The CDR3 region has the DNA TGCAGTGCTAGGGGCGCGGGCGGTGCGTCGAATGAGCAGTTCTTC.

The chain combines TRBV5-1 with TRBJ1-1; 8 bases are shared with TRBD1. Germline values: CDR1 SGHRS, CDR2 YFSETQ. This CDR3 is built from 14 residues. V lost 4 bases to trimming and J lost 5 bases; unmatched junction nucleotides: 7. The CDR3 sequence is CASSIQGAWTEAFF. The CDR3 DNA sequence: TGCGCCAGCAGCATTCAGGGGGCTTGGACTGAAGCTTTCTTT.

This clonotype appeared many times. One end of the junction varies from germline; a read error may be responsible. The V gene is TRBV11-2, the J gene TRBJ1-5; maybe TRBD1 (6 bases). The CDR3 spans 13 residues. CDR1 SGHAT and CDR2 FQNNGV come from the germline V gene. CDR3 sequence reads: CASSLDRYQPQHF. The CDR3 DNA follows: TGTGCCAGCAGTTTAGACAGGTACCAGCCCCAGCATTTT.

The J gene is TRBJ2-3, the V gene TRBV11-2; tentatively, D is TRBD2 (5 bases). Per germline, CDR1 SGHAT and CDR2 FQNNGV. This CDR3 contains 15 residues. The germline V and J ends were trimmed by 0 bases and 10 bases, with 17 bases remaining between them. The CDR3 region has the DNA TGTGCCAGCAGCTTAGATCATGGACTCCAAGTGCCGCAGTATTTT. It is translated as CASSLDHGLQVPQYF.

This clonotype has at least ten counts. The chain employs TRBV10-3 and TRBJ1-1, with a weak D call TRBD1 (5 bases). This CDR3 has 15 residues. V was pared by 8 bases and J by 4 bases, with 20 bases between. Looked up from germline, CDR1 is ENHRY and CDR2 is SYGVKD. As DNA, the CDR3 is TGTGCCATCCAACCCAGCAGGGATTTGGCCACTGAAGCTTTCTTT. Translating it yields CAIQPSRDLATEAFF.

The rearrangement links TRBV10-3 to TRBJ1-1, with 11 bases that match TRBD1. The germline CDR1 and CDR2 sequences are ENHRY and SYGVKD. The V gene end was trimmed by 7 bases and the J gene end by 3 bases; junction bases not matched to a gene: 7. This CDR3 has 15 residues. The CDR3 protein is CAITGDRGVDTEAFF. CDR3 in DNA: TGTGCCATCACCGGGGACAGGGGGGTAGACACTGAAGCTTTCTTT.

The gene calls are TRBV25-1 and TRBJ2-7, with D perhaps TRBD1 (6 bases). V dropped 3 bases and J dropped 0 bases, with 9 bases sitting between them. Looked up from germline, CDR1 is MGHDK and CDR2 is SYGVNS. The length of the CDR3 is 14 residues. CDR3 nucleotides: TGTGCCAGCAGTGACCGACAGGACTCCTACGAGCAGTACTTC. It is translated as CASSDRQDSYEQYF.

The chain couples TRBV5-1 to TRBJ1-4; D ambiguous. Per the germline V gene, CDR1 is SGHRS and CDR2 is YFSETQ. The V and J ends lost 9 bases and 4 bases respectively, with 13 bases between them. This CDR3 is built from 13 residues. The DNA of the CDR3 is TGCGCCACAGCGGAGGGATATAATGAAAAACTGTTTTTT. Its protein product is CATAEGYNEKLFF.

The V call is TRBV7-2, the J call TRBJ2-1, with D uncertain. The length of the CDR3 is 12 residues. The germline CDR1 and CDR2 sequences are SGHTA and FQGNSA. The V end was cut by 5 bases, the J end by 10 bases, with 12 bases between. The CDR3 is CASSPSRQEQFF. DNA of the CDR3: TGTGCCAGCAGCCCCTCCCGCCAAGAGCAGTTCTTC.

In this sample, this clonotype turned up many times. This chain links TRBV24-1 with TRBJ2-1, with D perhaps matching TRBD2 (6 bases). CDR1 is KGHDR, CDR2 SFDVKD, per germline. The length of the CDR3 is 11 residues. The ends were cut back, 5 bases at V and 12 bases at J, with 10 bases in the middle. The CDR3 loop is CATSGGGRQFF. The CDR3, as DNA: TGTGCCACCAGTGGAGGAGGGCGGCAGTTCTTC.

The chain is built from TRBV7-2 and TRBJ2-1, with TRBD1 matching over 8 bases. Germline CDR1 and CDR2: SGHTA and FQGNSA. The junction had 3 bases not matched to a gene; V was cut back by 6 bases and J by 5 bases. CDR3 size: 13 residues. In DNA, the CDR3 is TGTGCCAGCAGGAGGACAGGGAACAATGAGCAGTTCTTC. This sequence encodes CASRRTGNNEQFF. The variable domain in full, with the rest retrieved from reference TRBV7-2 and TRBJ2-1, is GAGVSQSPSNKVTEKGKDVELRCDPISGHTALYWYRQSLGQGLEFLIYFQGNSAPDKSGLPSDRFSAERTGGSVSTLTIQRTQQEDSAVYLCASRRTGNNEQFFGPGTRLTVL.

The chain is built from TRBV7-9 and TRBJ2-1, with unresolved D. V lost 11 bases to trimming and J lost 5 bases, with 19 bases between them. This CDR3 spans 14 amino acids. In germline, CDR1 is SEHNR, CDR2 FQNEAQ (reference sequence). This CDR3 reads CAAKGRLDNNEQFF. DNA for the CDR3: TGTGCCGCAAAGGGTCGCTTGGATAACAATGAGCAGTTCTTC. Filled out from reference TRBV7-9 and TRBJ2-1, the complete variable domain reads DTGVSQNPRHKITKRGQNVTFRCDPISEHNRLYWYRQTLGQGPEFLTYFQNEAQLEKSRLLSDRFSAERPKGSFSTLEIQRTEQGDSAMYLCAAKGRLDNNEQFFGPGTRLTVL.

This clonotype has a handful of counts. V and J are TRBV4-1 and TRBJ2-1; TRBD2 matches at 10 bases. J gave up 1 base and V 0 bases, and 0 bases lay outside the gene matches. The CDR3 is 16 residues long. Germline V CDR1 and CDR2: MGHRA, YSYEKL. The CDR3 DNA reads TGCGCCAGCAGCCAAGATAGCGGGAGGTCCTACAATGAGCAGTTCTTC. It specifies CASSQDSGRSYNEQFF.

This clonotype was counted only a few times. This chain uses TRBV4-3 with TRBJ1-5; possible D gene TRBD1, 6 bases. CDR3 length equals 15 residues. The V end lost 0 bases, the J end lost 5 bases, and 11 bases lay between the germline ends. CDR1 and CDR2 (germline): LGHNA, YSLEER. The CDR3 sequence: CASSQDRGGDQPQHF. DNA of the CDR3: TGCGCCAGCAGCCAAGATAGGGGGGGGGATCAGCCCCAGCATTTT.

The sample holds many counts of this clonotype. The rearrangement uses TRBV18 and TRBJ1-3; TRBD1 is a possible D gene (5 bases). The CDR3 contains 15 residues. V lost 8 bases and J lost 2, with 16 bases in between. CDR1 KGHSH and CDR2 LQKENI come from the germline V gene. CDR3 region: CASRTGAEAGNTIYF. In DNA form, the CDR3 reads TGTGCCAGCCGTACCGGGGCTGAGGCTGGAAACACCATATATTTT.

This clonotype was seen at least ten times. This chain joins TRBV20-1 and TRBJ2-1; 8 positions agree with TRBD2. The J segment lost 4 bases and the V segment lost 4 bases, leaving 9 bases of the junction unmatched. Germline assignment: CDR1 DFQATT and CDR2 SNEGSKA (reference sequence). The CDR3 is 15 amino acids. CDR3: CSATSHGRVYNEQFF. For the CDR3, the DNA is TGCAGTGCTACCAGCCACGGGAGGGTATACAATGAGCAGTTCTTC.

A few counts support this clonotype. The genes are TRBV5-1 and TRBJ2-3, with 7 bases aligning to TRBD1. CDR1 is SGHRS and CDR2 is YFSETQ in the germline V gene. V was pared by 6 bases and J by 2 bases, with 6 bases of the junction left unmatched. The CDR3 contains 14 residues. The CDR3 region is CASTIQGPTDTQYF. The CDR3 DNA sequence: TGCGCCAGCACCATACAGGGGCCCACAGATACGCAGTATTTT.